A selection of T cell receptor beta chains follows, all from one sample in a study of blood T cell repertoires in COVID-19. TCRdb's table, derived via immunoSEQ multiplex PCR, lists solely in-frame clones and lacks some. The data show 110,000 to 150,000 clones, around 79% seen once. Sequences were obtained from peripheral blood. The receptors originated from a woman in her 70s with COVID-19, enrolled during active disease. Each CDR3 is given with its conserved first and last residue. Where a row states a size, it is once, few, many or the class of an expanded clone; other rows omit it.

-,TRBV5-1,TRBJ1-1,CASSLGDISEAFF
-,TRBV9,TRBJ1-1,CASSAIQGNEAFF
-,TRBV6-6,TRBJ1-6,CASMASNNSPLHF
-,TRBV3-1/TRBV3-2,TRBJ1-2,CASSQWGQDYGYTF
once,TRBV14,TRBJ2-5,CASSRGQGREETQYF
few,TRBV5-1,TRBJ2-2,CASSIQGGDTGELFF
-,TRBV19,TRBJ1-5,CASSRVLNQPQHF
few,TRBV18,TRBJ1-1,CASSPTGNTEAFF
-,TRBV11-2,TRBJ2-5,CASSLRRETQYF
-,TRBV27,TRBJ2-1,CASKEVAGGSSYNEQFF
-,TRBV27,TRBJ1-2,CASWRQGGQYGYTF
-,TRBV3-1/TRBV3-2,TRBJ2-3,CASSQDHGQGVNRVSTSTDTQYF
-,TRBV7-9,TRBJ2-5,CASSLDGTGGETQYF
-,TRBV5-4,TRBJ1-2,CASTTGTGNTPKNYTF
few,TRBV12-3/TRBV12-4,TRBJ1-1,CASNRGQNTEAFF
-,TRBV6-5,TRBJ1-5,CASTWTVNSNQPQHF
few,TRBV27,TRBJ2-5,CASSLSSRGSQETQYF
few,TRBV10-3,TRBJ2-1,CAISDVTGGTQDEQFF
-,TRBV28,TRBJ1-6,CASSLWGGRSSYNSPLHF
-,TRBV9,TRBJ1-1,CASSVVEGGATEAFF
-,TRBV4-2,TRBJ2-2,CASSQEWTGVTGELFF
-,TRBV24-1,TRBJ2-7,CATSDWGTGTEEQYF
-,TRBV3-1/TRBV3-2,TRBJ1-5,CASSPRGPNQPQHF
-,TRBV10-3,TRBJ1-3,CAISAATGLSGNTIYF
-,TRBV5-1,TRBJ1-6,CASSAWTGDNSPLHF
-,TRBV6-5,TRBJ1-3,CASTPQGTSGNTIYF
-,TRBV10-1,TRBJ1-5,CASRTGNQPQHF
once,TRBV27,TRBJ1-5,CASSLNTGARWPQHF
few,TRBV14,TRBJ1-1,CASSQEVQGAEAFF
medium-sized,TRBV19,TRBJ1-6,CASEKGLRNSPLHF
-,TRBV6-5,TRBJ2-7,CASRTQDYEQYF
-,TRBV6-2/TRBV6-3,TRBJ2-3,CASSGRRGDTDTQYF
-,TRBV30,TRBJ2-1,CAWSSTRHGWSFF
-,TRBV6-5,TRBJ1-2,CASSSIGAVYGYTF
-,TRBV6-2/TRBV6-3,TRBJ2-7,CASSTSLEVDEQYF
few,TRBV18,TRBJ2-5,CASSHRQGNPQETQYF
-,TRBV6-1,TRBJ1-4,CASSETRLLNEKLFF
-,TRBV19,TRBJ2-7,CASSITRGSSYEQYF
-,TRBV7-8,TRBJ1-5,CASSLGWEKEPQHF
-,TRBV6-6,TRBJ2-7,CASSSPTLSSYEQYF
-,TRBV28,TRBJ1-1,CASSFEQRAFF
-,TRBV11-2,TRBJ2-7,CASSLAGLAGEQYF
-,TRBV5-8,TRBJ1-4,CASSLAGWTGKKLFF
-,TRBV5-1,TRBJ1-3,CASSPSQGWGNTIYF
-,TRBV5-1,TRBJ1-4,CASSLVGENEKLFF
-,TRBV28,TRBJ1-5,CATRQGSNQPQHF